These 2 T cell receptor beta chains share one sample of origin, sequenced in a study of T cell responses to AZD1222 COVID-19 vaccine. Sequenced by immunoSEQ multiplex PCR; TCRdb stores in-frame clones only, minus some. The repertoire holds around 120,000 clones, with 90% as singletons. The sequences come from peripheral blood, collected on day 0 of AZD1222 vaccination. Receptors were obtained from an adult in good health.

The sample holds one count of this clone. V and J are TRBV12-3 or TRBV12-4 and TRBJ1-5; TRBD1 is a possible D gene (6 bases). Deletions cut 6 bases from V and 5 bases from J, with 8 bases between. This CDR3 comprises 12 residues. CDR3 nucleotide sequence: TGTGCCAGCAGGGAGGGGGATCAGCCCCAGCATTTT. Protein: CASREGDQPQHF.

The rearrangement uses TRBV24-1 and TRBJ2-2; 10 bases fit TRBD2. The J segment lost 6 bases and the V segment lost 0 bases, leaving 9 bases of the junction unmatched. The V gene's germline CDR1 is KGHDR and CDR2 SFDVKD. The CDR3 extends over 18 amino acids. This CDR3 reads CATSDLRTSGVESGELFF. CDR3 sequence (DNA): TGTGCCACCAGTGATTTGCGGACTAGCGGAGTAGAGTCCGGGGAGCTGTTTTTT.